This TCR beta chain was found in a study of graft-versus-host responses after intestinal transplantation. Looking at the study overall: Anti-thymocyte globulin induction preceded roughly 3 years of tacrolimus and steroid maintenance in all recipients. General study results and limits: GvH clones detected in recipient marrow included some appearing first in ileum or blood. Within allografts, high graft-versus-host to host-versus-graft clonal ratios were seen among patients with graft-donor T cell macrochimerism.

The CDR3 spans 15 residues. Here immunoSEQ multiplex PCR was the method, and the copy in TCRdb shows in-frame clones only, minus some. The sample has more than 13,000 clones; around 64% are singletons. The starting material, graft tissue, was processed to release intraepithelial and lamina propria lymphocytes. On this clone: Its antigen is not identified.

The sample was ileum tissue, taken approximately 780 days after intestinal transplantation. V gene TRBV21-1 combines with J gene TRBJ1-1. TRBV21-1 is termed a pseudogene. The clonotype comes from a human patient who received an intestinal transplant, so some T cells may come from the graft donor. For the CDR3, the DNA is TGTGCCAGCAGCAAACGACAGGCGGGGGACACTGAAGCTTTCTTT. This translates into CASSKRQAGDTEAFF.